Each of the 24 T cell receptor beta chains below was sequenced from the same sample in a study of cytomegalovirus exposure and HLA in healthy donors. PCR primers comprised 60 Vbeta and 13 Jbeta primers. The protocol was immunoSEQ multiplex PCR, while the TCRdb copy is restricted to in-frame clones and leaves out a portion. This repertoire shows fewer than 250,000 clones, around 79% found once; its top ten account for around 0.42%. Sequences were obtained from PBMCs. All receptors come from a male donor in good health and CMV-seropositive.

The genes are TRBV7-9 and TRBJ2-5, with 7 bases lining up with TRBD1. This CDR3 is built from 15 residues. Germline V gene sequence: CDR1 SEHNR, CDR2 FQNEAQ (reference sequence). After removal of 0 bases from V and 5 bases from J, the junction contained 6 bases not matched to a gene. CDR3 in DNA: TGTGCCAGCAGCTTAGCGACAGGGTCTATTGAGACCCAGTACTTC. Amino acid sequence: CASSLATGSIETQYF. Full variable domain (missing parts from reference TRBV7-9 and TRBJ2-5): DTGVSQNPRHKITKRGQNVTFRCDPISEHNRLYWYRQTLGQGPEFLTYFQNEAQLEKSRLLSDRFSAERPKGSFSTLEIQRTEQGDSAMYLCASSLATGSIETQYFGPGTRLLVL.

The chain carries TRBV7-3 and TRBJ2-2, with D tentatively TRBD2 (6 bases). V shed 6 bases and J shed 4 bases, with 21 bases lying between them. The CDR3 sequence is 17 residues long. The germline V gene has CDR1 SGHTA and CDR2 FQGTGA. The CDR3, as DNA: TGTGCCAGCAGTACGAACCGGGACTTTAGGGGCACCGGGGAGCTGTTTTTT. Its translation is CASSTNRDFRGTGELFF.

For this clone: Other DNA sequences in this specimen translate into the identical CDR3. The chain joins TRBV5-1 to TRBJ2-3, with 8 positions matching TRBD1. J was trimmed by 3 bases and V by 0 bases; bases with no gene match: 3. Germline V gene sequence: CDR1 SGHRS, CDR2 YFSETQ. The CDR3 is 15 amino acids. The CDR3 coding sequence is TGCGCCAGCAGCTTGGGACAGGGGTTAACAGATACGCAGTATTTT. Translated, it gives CASSLGQGLTDTQYF.

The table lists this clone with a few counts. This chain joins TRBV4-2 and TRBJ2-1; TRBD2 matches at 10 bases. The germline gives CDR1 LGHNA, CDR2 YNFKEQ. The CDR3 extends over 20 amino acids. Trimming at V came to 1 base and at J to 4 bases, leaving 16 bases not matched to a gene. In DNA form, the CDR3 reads TGTGCCAGCAGCCAAGTCTTGGCCTCTGGGGCTAGCGGGAGATACAATGAGCAGTTCTTC. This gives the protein CASSQVLASGASGRYNEQFF.

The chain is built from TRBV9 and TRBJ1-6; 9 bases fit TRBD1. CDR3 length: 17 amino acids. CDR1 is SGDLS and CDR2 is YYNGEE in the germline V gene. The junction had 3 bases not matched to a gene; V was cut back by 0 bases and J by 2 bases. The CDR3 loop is CASSVEQGATYNSPLHF. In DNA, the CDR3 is TGTGCCAGCAGCGTAGAACAGGGGGCAACCTATAATTCACCCCTCCACTTT. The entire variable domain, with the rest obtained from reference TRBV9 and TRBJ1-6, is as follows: DSGVTQTPKHLITATGQRVTLRCSPRSGDLSVYWYQQSLDQGLQFLIQYYNGEERAKGNILERFSAQQFPDLHSELNLSSLELGDSALYFCASSVEQGATYNSPLHFGNGTRLTVT.

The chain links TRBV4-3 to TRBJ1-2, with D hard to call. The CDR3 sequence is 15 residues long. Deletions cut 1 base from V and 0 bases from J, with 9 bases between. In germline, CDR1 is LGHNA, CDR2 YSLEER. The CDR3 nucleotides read TGCGCCAGCAGCCAAGGGCCCAGTACTAACTATGGCTACACCTTC. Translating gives CASSQGPSTNYGYTF.

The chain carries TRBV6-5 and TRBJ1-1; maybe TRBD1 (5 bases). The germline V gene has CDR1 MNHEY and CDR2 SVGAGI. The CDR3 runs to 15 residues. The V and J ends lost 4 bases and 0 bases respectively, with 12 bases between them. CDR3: CASSSERGVNTEAFF. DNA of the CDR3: TGTGCCAGCAGTTCGGAGCGGGGCGTGAACACTGAAGCTTTCTTT.

CDR3 bases: TGTGCCAGTAGTAAGGCGGGACCCACAGATACGCAGTATTTT. Translated: CASSKAGPTDTQYF. The chain combines TRBV19 with TRBJ2-3, with a weak D call TRBD2 (6 bases). Trimming took off 4 bases at V and 2 bases at J, with 10 bases between the two ends. Germline V gene data show CDR1 as LNHDA and CDR2 as SQIVND (reference sequence). This CDR3 is 14 amino acids long.

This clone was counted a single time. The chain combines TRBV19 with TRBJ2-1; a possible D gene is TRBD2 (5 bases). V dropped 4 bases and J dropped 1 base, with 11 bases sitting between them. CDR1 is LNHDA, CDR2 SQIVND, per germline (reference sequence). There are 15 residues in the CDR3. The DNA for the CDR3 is TGTGCCAGTAGTAGCGGCGGGCGATCCTACAATGAGCAGTTCTTC. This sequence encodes CASSSGGRSYNEQFF.

The CDR3 loop reads CASSLQTMRTGPHEQYF. The CDR3 region has the DNA TGTGCCAGCAGCCTTCAAACAATGAGGACAGGGCCCCACGAGCAGTACTTC. The chain combines TRBV7-2 with TRBJ2-5; 8 bases map to TRBD1. The end of the DNA is better explained by TRBJ2-7, so the J call may be wrong. The CDR3 sequence is 17 residues long. Germline V CDR1 and CDR2: SGHTA, FQGNSA.

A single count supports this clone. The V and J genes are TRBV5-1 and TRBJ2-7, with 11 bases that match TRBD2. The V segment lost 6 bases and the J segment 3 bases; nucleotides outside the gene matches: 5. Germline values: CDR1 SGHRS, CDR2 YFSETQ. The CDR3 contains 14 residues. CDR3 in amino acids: CASTLTSGVYEQYF. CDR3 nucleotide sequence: TGCGCCAGCACCCTGACTAGCGGGGTCTACGAGCAGTACTTC.

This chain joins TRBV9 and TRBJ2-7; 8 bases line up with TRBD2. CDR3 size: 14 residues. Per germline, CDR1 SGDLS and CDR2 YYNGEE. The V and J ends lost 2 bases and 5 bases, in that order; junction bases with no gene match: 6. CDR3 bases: TGTGCCAGCAGCGTCGGGACTAGAGGCCACGAGCAGTACTTC. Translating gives CASSVGTRGHEQYF.

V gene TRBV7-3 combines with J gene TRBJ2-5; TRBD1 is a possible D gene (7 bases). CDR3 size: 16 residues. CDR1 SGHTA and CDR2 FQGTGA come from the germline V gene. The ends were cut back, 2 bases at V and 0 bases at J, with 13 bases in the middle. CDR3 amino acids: CASSLWRGRDQETQYF. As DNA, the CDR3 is TGTGCCAGCAGCTTATGGAGGGGGCGCGACCAAGAGACCCAGTACTTC. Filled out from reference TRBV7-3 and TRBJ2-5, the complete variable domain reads GAGVSQTPSNKVTEKGKYVELRCDPISGHTALYWYRQSLGQGPEFLIYFQGTGAADDSGLPNDRFFAVRPEGSVSTLKIQRTERGDSAVYLCASSLWRGRDQETQYFGPGTRLLVL.

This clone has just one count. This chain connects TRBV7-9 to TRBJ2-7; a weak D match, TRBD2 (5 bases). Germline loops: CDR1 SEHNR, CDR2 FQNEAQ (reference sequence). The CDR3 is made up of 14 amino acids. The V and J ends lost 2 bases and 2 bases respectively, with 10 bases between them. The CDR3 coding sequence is TGTGCCAGCAGCTTACCCGGGAACCCCTACGAGCAGTACTTC. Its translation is CASSLPGNPYEQYF. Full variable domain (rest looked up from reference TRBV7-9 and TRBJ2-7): DTGVSQNPRHKITKRGQNVTFRCDPISEHNRLYWYRQTLGQGPEFLTYFQNEAQLEKSRLLSDRFSAERPKGSFSTLEIQRTEQGDSAMYLCASSLPGNPYEQYFGPGTRLTVT.

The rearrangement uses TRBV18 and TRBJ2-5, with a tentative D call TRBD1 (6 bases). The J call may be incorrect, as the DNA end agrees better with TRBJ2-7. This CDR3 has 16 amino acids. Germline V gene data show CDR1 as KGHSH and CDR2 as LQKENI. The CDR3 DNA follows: TGTGCCAGCTCACCATCGGACGCAGGGGTGACCTACGAGCAGTACTTC. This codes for CASSPSDAGVTYEQYF.

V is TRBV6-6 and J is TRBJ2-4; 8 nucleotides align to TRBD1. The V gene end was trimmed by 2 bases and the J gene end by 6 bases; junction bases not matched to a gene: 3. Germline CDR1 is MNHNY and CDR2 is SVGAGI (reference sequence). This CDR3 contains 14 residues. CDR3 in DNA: TGTGCCAGCAGTTACCGCACAGGGGGAAACATTCAGTACTTC. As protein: CASSYRTGGNIQYF.

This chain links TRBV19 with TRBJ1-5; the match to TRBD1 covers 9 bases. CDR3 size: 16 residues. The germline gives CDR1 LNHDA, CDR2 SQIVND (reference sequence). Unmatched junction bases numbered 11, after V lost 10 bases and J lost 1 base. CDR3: CATSFSGQGSNQPQHF. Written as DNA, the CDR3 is TGTGCCACCTCATTCTCGGGACAGGGAAGCAATCAGCCCCAGCATTTT.

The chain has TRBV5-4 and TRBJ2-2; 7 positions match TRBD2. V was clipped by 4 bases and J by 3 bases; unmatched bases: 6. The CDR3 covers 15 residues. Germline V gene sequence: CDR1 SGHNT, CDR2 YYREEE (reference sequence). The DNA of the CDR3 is TGTGCCAGCAGCCTCGGACTAGAAGACACCGGGGAGCTGTTTTTT. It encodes CASSLGLEDTGELFF. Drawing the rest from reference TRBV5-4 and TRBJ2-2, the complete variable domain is ETGVTQSPTHLIKTRGQQVTLRCSSQSGHNTVSWYQQALGQGPQFIFQYYREEENGRGNFPPRFSGLQFPNYSSELNVNALELDDSALYLCASSLGLEDTGELFFGEGSRLTVL.

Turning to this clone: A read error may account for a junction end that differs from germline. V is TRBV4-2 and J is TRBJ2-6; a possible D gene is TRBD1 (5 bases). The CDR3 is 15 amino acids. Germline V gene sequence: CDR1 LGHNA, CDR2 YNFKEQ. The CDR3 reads CASSLLSSGANVLTF. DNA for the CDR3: TGTGCCAGCAGCCTACTTAGCTCTGGGGCCAATGTCCTGACTTTC.

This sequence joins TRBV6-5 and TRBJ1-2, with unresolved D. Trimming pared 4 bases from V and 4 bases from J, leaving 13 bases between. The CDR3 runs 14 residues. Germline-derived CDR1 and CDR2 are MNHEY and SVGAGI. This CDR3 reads CASSSPARGYGYTF. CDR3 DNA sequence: TGTGCCAGCAGTTCCCCGGCCCGGGGCTATGGCTACACCTTC.

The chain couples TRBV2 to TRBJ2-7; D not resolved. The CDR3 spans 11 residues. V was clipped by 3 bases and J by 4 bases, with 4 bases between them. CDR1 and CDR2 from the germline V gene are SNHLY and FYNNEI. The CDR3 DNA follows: TGTGCCAGCAGTGACTCTTACGAGCAGTACTTC. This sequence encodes CASSDSYEQYF.

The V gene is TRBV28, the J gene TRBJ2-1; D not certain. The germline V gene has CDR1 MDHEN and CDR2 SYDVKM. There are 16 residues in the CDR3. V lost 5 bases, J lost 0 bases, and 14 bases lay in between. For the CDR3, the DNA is TGTGCCAGCAGTCTGACTCCCCCATCCTCCTACAATGAGCAGTTCTTC. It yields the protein CASSLTPPSSYNEQFF.

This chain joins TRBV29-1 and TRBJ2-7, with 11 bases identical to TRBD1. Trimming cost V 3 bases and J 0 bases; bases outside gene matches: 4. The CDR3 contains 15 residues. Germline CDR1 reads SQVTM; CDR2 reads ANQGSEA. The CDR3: CSVDWGQGVSYEQYF. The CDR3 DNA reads TGCAGCGTTGACTGGGGACAGGGGGTCTCCTACGAGCAGTACTTC.

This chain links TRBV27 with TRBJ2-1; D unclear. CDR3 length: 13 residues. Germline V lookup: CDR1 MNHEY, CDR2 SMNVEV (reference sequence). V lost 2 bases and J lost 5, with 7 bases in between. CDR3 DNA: TGTGCCAGCAGTTTAATTCAGAACAATGAGCAGTTCTTC. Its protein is CASSLIQNNEQFF.